This T cell receptor (beta chain) is from a study of T cell responses to AZD1222 COVID-19 vaccine. The study's findings and limits: The study sampled repertoires only after the peak T cell response. Spike-spanning, vaccine-associated CD4 TCRs were dominant at 160-218 and 743-854. Following two doses of AZD1222, Spike-specific TCR breadth and depth rose.

Comment on this clone: Its antigen remains unknown.

CDR3 length equals 16 residues. Per the germline V gene, CDR1 is KGHSH and CDR2 is LQKENI. Trimming pared 2 bases from V and 2 bases from J, leaving 13 bases between. Assay: immunoSEQ multiplex PCR; the TCRdb copy retains only in-frame clones and omits some. This sample has around 99,000 clones, with 70% to 90% found just once. The source of this sequence is an adult who received the AZD1222 COVID-19 vaccine. Specimen: peripheral blood, collected 28 days after the second AZD1222 dose. The rearrangement links TRBV18 to TRBJ1-5, with D possibly matching TRBD1 (6 bases). As DNA, the CDR3 is TGTGCCAGCTCACCAACCAGGGGCGCGCGCAATCAGCCCCAGCATTTT. It translates to CASSPTRGARNQPQHF.